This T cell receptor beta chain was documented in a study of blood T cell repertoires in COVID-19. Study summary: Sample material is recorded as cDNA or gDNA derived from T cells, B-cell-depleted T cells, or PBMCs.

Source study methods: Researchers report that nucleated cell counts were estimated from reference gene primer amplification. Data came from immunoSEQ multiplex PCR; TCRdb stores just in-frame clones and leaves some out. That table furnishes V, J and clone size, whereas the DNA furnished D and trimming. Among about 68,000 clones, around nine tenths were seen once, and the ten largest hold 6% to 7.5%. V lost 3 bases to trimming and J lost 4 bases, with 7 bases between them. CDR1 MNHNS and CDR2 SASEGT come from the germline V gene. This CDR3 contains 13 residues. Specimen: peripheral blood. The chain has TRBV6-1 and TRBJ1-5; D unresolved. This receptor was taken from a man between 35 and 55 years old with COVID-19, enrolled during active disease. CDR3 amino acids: CASSDSGNQPQHF. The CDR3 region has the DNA TGTGCCAGCAGTGATTCGGGGAATCAGCCCCAGCATTTT.